This T cell receptor (beta chain) was sequenced in a study of cytomegalovirus exposure and HLA in healthy donors. Generated by immunoSEQ multiplex PCR, the TCRdb table keeps only in-frame clones and is missing some. This sample has 200,000 or so clones, with about nine tenths found just once. General study points: Reported performance of the classifier showed diagnosis of cytomegalovirus status with high specificity and sensitivity. One later analysis, an examination of the 120 validation repertoires, found that first-cohort TCR clusters tended to co-occur in them. Three CMV-associated chains proved CMV antigen-specific in vitro.

This CDR3 contains 14 residues. Germline V gene sequence: CDR1 LNHDA, CDR2 SQIVND (reference sequence). With 7 bases clipped from V and 4 bases from J, the junction kept 4 bases outside the gene matches. From the 120-subject validation cohort, which was separate from the roughly 630-subject first cohort, the donors were drawn. Notes on this clone: Its antigen is unknown.

Sequenced input: PBMCs. The source is a woman in her late teens or twenties in good health and CMV-seropositive. The V gene is TRBV19, the J gene TRBJ2-6; TRBD2 matches at 7 bases. The DNA for the CDR3 is TGTGCCAGTAAGGGAGGGACCGGGGCCAACGTCCTGACTTTC. Protein product: CASKGGTGANVLTF.